A single sample gave rise to the 24 T cell receptor beta chains below, sequenced in a study of CD8 T cells in Susac syndrome. RNA was extracted with the RNeasy kit, and a quantity of about 0.45 to 1 ug was reverse transcribed using random hexamers. TCRdb re-derived calls from the immunoSEQ multiplex PCR reads in MiXCR, one entry per CDR3 protein. Found here are about 200,000 distinct CDR3 sequences, roughly nine tenths of them singletons; the top ten hold 0.1% to 0.15%. The sample comprised CD8+ T cells from PBMCs. All receptors come from a human donor with multiple sclerosis.

This CDR3 reads CASSHGQGTEAFF. CDR3 in DNA: TGTGCCAGCAGCCACGGACAGGGCACTGAAGCTTTCTTT. The chain combines TRBV5-6 with TRBJ1-1, with 8 bases lining up with TRBD1. This CDR3 contains 13 residues. V lost 4 bases to trimming and J lost 4 bases; unmatched junction nucleotides: 3. CDR1 and CDR2 from the germline V gene are SGHDT and YYEEEE.

In nucleotides, the CDR3 is TGTGCCAGTAGTATAGCAGGGGATGGCTACACCTTC. Its protein product is CASSIAGDGYTF. V usage is TRBV19 and J usage is TRBJ1-2, with D perhaps matching TRBD1 (6 bases). V shed 1 base and J shed 6 bases, with 6 bases lying between them. This CDR3 is 12 amino acids long. CDR1 is LNHDA, CDR2 SQIVND, per germline (reference sequence).

In this sample, this clonotype turned up once. J is TRBJ2-5 and V is TRBV6-2 or TRBV6-3; 8 bases map to TRBD1. The V segment lost 5 bases and the J segment 5 bases; nucleotides outside the gene matches: 7. Germline values: CDR1 MNHEY, CDR2 SVGEGT. The CDR3 length is 14 residues. CDR3 nucleotide sequence: TGTGCCAGCAGTCGCGGACAGGGACAGGAGACCCAGTACTTC. It codes for CASSRGQGQETQYF.

This chain connects TRBV4-2 to TRBJ2-3, with TRBD1 matching over 10 bases. The V and J ends lost 0 bases and 5 bases, in that order; junction bases with no gene match: 5. The length of the CDR3 is 16 residues. Per germline, CDR1 LGHNA and CDR2 YNFKEQ. CDR3 nucleotide sequence: TGTGCCAGCAGCCAAGAGACAGGGGGCGCGAAAGATACGCAGTATTTT. This translates into CASSQETGGAKDTQYF.

V usage is TRBV15 and J usage is TRBJ2-7, with 9 bases matching TRBD2. Germline CDR1 reads LNHNV; CDR2 reads YYDKDF (reference sequence). The junction had 14 bases not matched to a gene; V was cut back by 0 bases and J by 5 bases. This CDR3 has 18 amino acids. DNA for the CDR3: TGTGCCACCAGCAGAGATCTCGGGGGCGGGAGGGGATCAGACGAGCAGTACTTC. Amino acids: CATSRDLGGGRGSDEQYF.

The chain couples TRBV27 to TRBJ2-3; D is undetermined. V was shortened by 2 bases and J by 1 base, with 10 bases between the two germline ends. CDR3 length equals 15 residues. CDR1 is MNHEY, CDR2 SMNVEV, per germline (reference sequence). The CDR3 sequence is CASSLDSSGTDTQYF. The CDR3 DNA sequence: TGTGCCAGCAGTTTAGACTCTTCTGGCACAGATACGCAGTATTTT.

This sequence joins TRBV4-3 and TRBJ2-3; D is ambiguous. The CDR3 is 14 amino acids. Germline V CDR1 and CDR2: LGHNA, YSLEER. V lost 0 bases to trimming and J lost 3 bases, with 7 bases between them. CDR3 nucleotide sequence: TGCGCCAGCAGCCAAGATCGAGGAACAGATACGCAGTATTTT. Amino acids: CASSQDRGTDTQYF.

This sequence joins TRBV27 and TRBJ2-3; D unclear. Trimming removed 4 bases from V and 2 bases from J, with 7 bases in between. This CDR3 spans 13 amino acids. The germline V gene has CDR1 MNHEY and CDR2 SMNVEV (reference sequence). CDR3 sequence: CASSSFLTDTQYF. In DNA form, the CDR3 reads TGTGCCAGCAGTTCCTTCCTCACAGATACGCAGTATTTT.

The rearrangement links TRBV29-1 to TRBJ2-7, with 7 bases lining up with TRBD1. The CDR3 runs to 13 residues. Germline V gene data show CDR1 as SQVTM and CDR2 as ANQGSEA. Trimming took 6 bases from V and 1 from J; bases not matched to a gene: 6. The DNA for the CDR3 is TGCAGCGTCCTGACAGGGTTGTCCTACGAGCAGTACTTC. Residues: CSVLTGLSYEQYF.

The chain employs TRBV10-3 and TRBJ2-1; 7 nucleotides line up with TRBD2. The V and J ends lost 3 bases and 3 bases, in that order; junction bases with no gene match: 5. Germline V gene data show CDR1 as ENHRY and CDR2 as SYGVKD. CDR3 length equals 15 residues. The CDR3 bases are TGTGCCATCAGTGAAACTAGCGCTATCTACAATGAGCAGTTCTTC. Translation gives CAISETSAIYNEQFF.

This rearrangement joins TRBV7-9 to TRBJ2-7; possible D gene TRBD2, 6 bases. Trimming shortened V by 5 bases and J by 6 bases, and 17 bases separated the two germline ends. This CDR3 contains 14 residues. Per the germline V gene, CDR1 is SEHNR and CDR2 is FQNEAQ (reference sequence). The CDR3 region has the DNA TGTGCCAGCAGCCCCTCCCGCGGGATATCCGAGCAGTACTTC. Its translation is CASSPSRGISEQYF.

The chain employs TRBV6-1 and TRBJ2-7; possibly TRBD1 for D (5 bases). The CDR3 runs to 15 residues. V gave up 3 bases and J gave up 3 bases, with 15 bases separating them. CDR1 is MNHNS and CDR2 is SASEGT in the germline V gene. This CDR3 reads CASSEGPAHYYEQYF. CDR3 in DNA: TGTGCCAGCAGTGAGGGGCCGGCCCACTACTACGAGCAGTACTTC.

This clonotype was detected a few times. V is TRBV6-6 and J is TRBJ1-5; TRBD1 might be the D (6 bases). The CDR3 totals 14 residues. Per the germline V gene, CDR1 is MNHNY and CDR2 is SVGAGI (reference sequence). The V end lost 5 bases, the J end lost 6 bases, and 14 bases lay between the germline ends. The CDR3: CASSTTGGGQPQHF. The DNA of the CDR3 is TGTGCCAGCAGTACCACAGGAGGGGGTCAGCCCCAGCATTTT.

About this clonotype: The junction does not match germline at one end; this may be a read error. The chain has TRBV6-9 and TRBJ2-2; 10 bases line up with TRBD1. This CDR3 contains 16 residues. Germline lookup yields CDR1 MNHGY and CDR2 SVAAGI. CDR3 in DNA: TGTGCCAGCAGTGATTCCGGGACAGGGGTCACCGGGGAGCTGTTTTTT. This gives the protein CASSDSGTGVTGELFF.

V usage is TRBV2 and J usage is TRBJ2-7; D is tentatively TRBD1 or TRBD2 (5 bases each). The CDR3 loop spans 13 amino acids. Germline-derived CDR1 and CDR2 are SNHLY and FYNNEI. The V and J ends lost 3 bases and 3 bases respectively, with 9 bases between them. The CDR3 nucleotides read TGTGCCAGCAGTGAGGGGACGGACTACGAGCAGTACTTC. It codes for CASSEGTDYEQYF.

The V call is TRBV6-1, the J call TRBJ2-1, with TRBD1 identical over 7 bases. The CDR3 length is 16 residues. With V trimmed by 7 bases and J by 0 bases, 9 bases remained unmatched. The germline V gene encodes CDR1 MNHNS and CDR2 SASEGT. The CDR3 is CASTFPDRYSYNEQFF. CDR3 coding DNA: TGTGCCAGCACCTTCCCGGACAGGTACTCCTACAATGAGCAGTTCTTC.

The chain joins TRBV6-1 to TRBJ1-1; D gene unclear. This CDR3 spans 15 amino acids. Germline V gives CDR1 MNHNS, CDR2 SASEGT. The ends were cut back, 2 bases at V and 10 bases at J, with 20 bases in the middle. The CDR3 coding sequence is TGTGCCAGCAGTGAAACCCAGGTTCCGTCCACGGGAGCTTTCTTT. This sequence encodes CASSETQVPSTGAFF.

This chain uses TRBV20-1 with TRBJ2-1; 8 nucleotides line up with TRBD2. Germline V gives CDR1 DFQATT, CDR2 SNEGSKA (reference sequence). The junction had 8 bases not matched to a gene; V was cut back by 4 bases and J by 0 bases. This CDR3 spans 16 amino acids. The CDR3 spells CSAKPQAGVSYNEQFF. In nucleotides, the CDR3 is TGCAGTGCTAAACCCCAAGCGGGAGTCTCCTACAATGAGCAGTTCTTC.

This clonotype was seen once. The CDR3 region has the DNA TGCAGTGCTAGTGGTATAACGGACCAGAACTATGGCTACACCTTC. This translates into CSASGITDQNYGYTF. The J gene is TRBJ1-2, the V gene TRBV20-1; unclear D gene. Germline V gene lookup returns CDR1 DFQATT and CDR2 SNEGSKA (reference sequence). CDR3 size: 15 residues. V shed 3 bases and J shed 2 bases, with 16 bases lying between them.

The chain joins TRBV12-3 or TRBV12-4 to TRBJ1-5, with a tentative D call TRBD1 (5 bases). CDR3 length equals 14 residues. V lost 6 bases and J 1 base, leaving 10 bases between the germline ends. CDR3 bases: TGTGCCAGCAGGTGGGGCCTAAGCAATCAGCCCCAGCATTTT. It specifies CASRWGLSNQPQHF.

As DNA, the CDR3 is TGTGCCAGCAGCTTTGGGGGGACGAACACTGAAGCTTTCTTT. This translates into CASSFGGTNTEAFF. The V gene is TRBV11-2, the J gene TRBJ1-1, with a weak D call TRBD1 (5 bases). V was cut by 3 bases and J by 1 base, with 9 bases left in between. Germline loops: CDR1 SGHAT, CDR2 FQNNGV. The CDR3 is 14 residues long.

V and J are TRBV6-1 and TRBJ2-7; 9 bases are a match to TRBD1. The CDR3 consists of 15 residues. V lost 1 base to trimming and J lost 5 bases; unmatched junction nucleotides: 6. Germline V gives CDR1 MNHNS, CDR2 SASEGT. The chain's CDR3 is CASSEVGQGGDEQYF. CDR3 nucleotide sequence: TGTGCCAGCAGTGAAGTGGGACAGGGCGGCGACGAGCAGTACTTC.

The V and J genes are TRBV15 and TRBJ2-5; D uncertain. Trimming stripped 2 bases from V and 5 bases from J, with 33 bases between. There are 21 residues in the CDR3. CDR1 and CDR2 (germline): LNHNV, YYDKDF (reference sequence). As DNA, the CDR3 is TGTGCCACCAGCAGACCACCCCATCGAGGCCTTTCCGGGCATCCACTGGAGACCCAGTACTTC. Amino acids: CATSRPPHRGLSGHPLETQYF.

The CDR3 reads CASSFRQGSNYGYTF. DNA of the CDR3: TGTGCCAGCAGTTTCCGACAGGGATCCAACTATGGCTACACCTTC. This chain links TRBV27 with TRBJ1-2, with TRBD1 matching 7 bases. Trimming at V came to 3 bases and at J to 2 bases, leaving 6 bases not matched to a gene. This CDR3 contains 15 residues. Germline values: CDR1 MNHEY, CDR2 SMNVEV (reference sequence).